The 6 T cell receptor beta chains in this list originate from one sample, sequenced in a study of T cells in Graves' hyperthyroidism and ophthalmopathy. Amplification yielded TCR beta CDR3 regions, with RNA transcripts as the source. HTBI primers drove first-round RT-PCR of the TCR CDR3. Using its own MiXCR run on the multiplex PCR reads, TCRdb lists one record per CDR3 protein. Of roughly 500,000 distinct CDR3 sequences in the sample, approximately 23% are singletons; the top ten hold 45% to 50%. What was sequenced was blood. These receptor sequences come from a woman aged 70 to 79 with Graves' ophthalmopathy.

CDR3 coding DNA: TGCAGTGCTAGAGTAAACCTACCGGGGGAGCAGTACTTC. Translated, it gives CSARVNLPGEQYF. This sequence joins TRBV20-1 and TRBJ2-7, with a weak D call TRBD2 (5 bases). Germline values: CDR1 DFQATT, CDR2 SNEGSKA (reference sequence). The CDR3 is made up of 13 amino acids. Deletions cut 1 base from V and 7 bases from J, with 14 bases between.

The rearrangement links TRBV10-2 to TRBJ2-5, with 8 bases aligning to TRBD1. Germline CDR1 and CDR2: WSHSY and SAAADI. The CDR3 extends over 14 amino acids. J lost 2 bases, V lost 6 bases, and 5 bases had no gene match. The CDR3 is CASSQDRVQETQYF. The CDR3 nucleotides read TGCGCCAGCAGCCAGGACAGGGTACAAGAGACCCAGTACTTC.

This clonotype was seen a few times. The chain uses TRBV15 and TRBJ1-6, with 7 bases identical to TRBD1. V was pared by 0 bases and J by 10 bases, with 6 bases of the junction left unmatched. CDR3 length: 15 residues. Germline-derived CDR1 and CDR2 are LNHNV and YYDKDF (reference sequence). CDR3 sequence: CATSRDRQGGSPLHF. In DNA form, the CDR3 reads TGTGCCACCAGCAGAGATCGACAGGGAGGGTCACCCCTCCACTTT.

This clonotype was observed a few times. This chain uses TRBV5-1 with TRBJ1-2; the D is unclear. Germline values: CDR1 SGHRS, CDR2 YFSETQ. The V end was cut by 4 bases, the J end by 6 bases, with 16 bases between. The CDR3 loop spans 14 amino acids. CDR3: CASSRTASVDGYTF. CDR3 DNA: TGCGCCAGCAGCCGAACAGCTTCGGTGGATGGCTACACCTTC.

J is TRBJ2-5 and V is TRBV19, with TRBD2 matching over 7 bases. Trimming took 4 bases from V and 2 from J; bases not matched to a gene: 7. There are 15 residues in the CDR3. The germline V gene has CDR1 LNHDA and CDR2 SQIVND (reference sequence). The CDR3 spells CASSNYGLGQETQYF. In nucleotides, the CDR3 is TGTGCCAGTAGTAACTACGGACTAGGACAAGAGACCCAGTACTTC.

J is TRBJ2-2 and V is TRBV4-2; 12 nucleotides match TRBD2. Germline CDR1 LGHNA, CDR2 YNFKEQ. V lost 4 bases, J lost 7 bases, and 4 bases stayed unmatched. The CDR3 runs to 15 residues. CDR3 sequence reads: CASSPSGRAVGELFF. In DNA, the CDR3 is TGTGCCAGCAGCCCTAGCGGGAGGGCTGTCGGGGAGCTGTTTTTT.